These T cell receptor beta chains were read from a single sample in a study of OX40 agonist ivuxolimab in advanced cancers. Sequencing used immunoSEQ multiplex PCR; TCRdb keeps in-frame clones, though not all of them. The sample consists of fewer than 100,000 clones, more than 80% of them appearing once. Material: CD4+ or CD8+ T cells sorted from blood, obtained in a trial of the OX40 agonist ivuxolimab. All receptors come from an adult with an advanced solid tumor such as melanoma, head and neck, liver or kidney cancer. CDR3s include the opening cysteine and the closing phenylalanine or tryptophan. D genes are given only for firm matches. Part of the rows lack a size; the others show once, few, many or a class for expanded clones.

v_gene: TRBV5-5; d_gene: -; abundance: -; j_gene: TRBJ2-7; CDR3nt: TGTGCCAGCAGCACCCAGGGGAGGGAGCAGTACTTC; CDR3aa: CASSTQGREQYF
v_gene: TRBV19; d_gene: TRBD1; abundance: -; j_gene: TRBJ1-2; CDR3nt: TGTGCCAGTAGTATAAGGCGGACAGGGATCCAAGGCTACACCTTC; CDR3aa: CASSIRRTGIQGYTF
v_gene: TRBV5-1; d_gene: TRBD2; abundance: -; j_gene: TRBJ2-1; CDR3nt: TGCGCCAGCAGCTTGGGGCTAGCGGGTGTCTACAATGAGCAGTTCTTC; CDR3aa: CASSLGLAGVYNEQFF
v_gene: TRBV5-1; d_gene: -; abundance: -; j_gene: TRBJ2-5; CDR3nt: TGCGCCAGCAGCGGGGGTACCAGGGCAGGGAAAGAGACCCAGTACTTC; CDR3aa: CASSGGTRAGKETQYF
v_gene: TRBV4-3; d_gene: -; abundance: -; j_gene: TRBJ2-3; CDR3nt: TGCGCCAGCAGCCGCCAATCAGGGGGGGCGTCGGATACGCAGTATTTT; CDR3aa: CASSRQSGGASDTQYF
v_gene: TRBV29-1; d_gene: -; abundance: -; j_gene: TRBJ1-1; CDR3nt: TGCAACCGTGGGCCCCGCACAAGAGCTTTCTTT; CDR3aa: CNRGPRTRAFF
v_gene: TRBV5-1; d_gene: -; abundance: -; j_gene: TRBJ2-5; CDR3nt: TGCGCCAGCAGCACCGGGATCCAGTACCAAGAGACCCAGTACTTC; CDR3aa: CASSTGIQYQETQYF
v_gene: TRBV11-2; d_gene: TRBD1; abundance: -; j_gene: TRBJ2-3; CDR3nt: TGTGCCAGCAGCTCCTACAGGGGCACGAACACAGATACGCAGTATTTT; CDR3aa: CASSSYRGTNTDTQYF
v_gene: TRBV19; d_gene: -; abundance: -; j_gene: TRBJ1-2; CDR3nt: TGTGCCAGTAGTACCCCGTCTGGAAATTATGGCTACGCCTTC; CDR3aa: CASSTPSGNYGYAF
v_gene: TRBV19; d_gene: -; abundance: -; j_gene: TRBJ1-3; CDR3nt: TGTGCCAGTAGTTCTCCGGGACATGCGAACTCTGGAAACACCATATATTTT; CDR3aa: CASSSPGHANSGNTIYF
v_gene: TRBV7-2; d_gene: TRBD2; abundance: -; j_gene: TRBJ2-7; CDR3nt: TGTGCCAGCAGCTACGATCTAGCGGGAGTGCCTGACTACGAGCAGTACTTC; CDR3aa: CASSYDLAGVPDYEQYF
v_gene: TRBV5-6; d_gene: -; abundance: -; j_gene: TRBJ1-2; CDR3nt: TGTGCCAGCAGCCATTACACACTAAGTCATGGCTACACCTTC; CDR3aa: CASSHYTLSHGYTF
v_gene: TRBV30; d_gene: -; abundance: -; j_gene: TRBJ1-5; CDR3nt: TGTGCCTGGAGTTTGGGACATAATAATCAGCCCCAGCATTTT; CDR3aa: CAWSLGHNNQPQHF
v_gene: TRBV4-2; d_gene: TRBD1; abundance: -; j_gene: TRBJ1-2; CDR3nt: TGTGCCAGCAGCCCAGAATCGACAGGGAGCTATGGCTACACCTTC; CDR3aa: CASSPESTGSYGYTF
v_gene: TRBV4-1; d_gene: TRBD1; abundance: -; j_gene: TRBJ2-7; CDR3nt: TGCGCCAGCAGCTCCCCGGGACAGACATACGAGCAGTACTTC; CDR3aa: CASSSPGQTYEQYF
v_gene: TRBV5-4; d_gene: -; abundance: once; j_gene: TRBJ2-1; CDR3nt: TGTGCCAGCAGCCGGCCCACTAGTACCAATGAGCAGTTCTTC; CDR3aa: CASSRPTSTNEQFF
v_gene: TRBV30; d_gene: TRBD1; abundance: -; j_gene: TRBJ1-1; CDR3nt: TGTGCCTGGACCTCCTGGACAGGAATGAACACTGAAGCTTTCTTT; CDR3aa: CAWTSWTGMNTEAFF
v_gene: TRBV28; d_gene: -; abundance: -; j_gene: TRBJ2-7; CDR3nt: TGTGCCAGCACCTCGACAGAGTACGAGCAGTACTTC; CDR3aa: CASTSTEYEQYF
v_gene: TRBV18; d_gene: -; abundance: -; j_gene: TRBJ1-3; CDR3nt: TGTGCCAGCTCACCGGATTCTAGAAACACCATATATTTT; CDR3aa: CASSPDSRNTIYF
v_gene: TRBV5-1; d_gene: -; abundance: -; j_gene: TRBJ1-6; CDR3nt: TGCGCCAGCAGCTTGGGTGGGAGCTCCTATAATTCACCCCTCCACTTT; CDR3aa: CASSLGGSSYNSPLHF
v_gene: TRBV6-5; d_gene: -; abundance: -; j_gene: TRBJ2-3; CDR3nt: TGTGCCAGCAGTTACGGGACGGCGAGCACAGATACGCAGTATTTT; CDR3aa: CASSYGTASTDTQYF
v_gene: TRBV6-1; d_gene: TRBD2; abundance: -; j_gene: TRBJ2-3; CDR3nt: TGTGCCAGCAGTTCCGGACTAGTAGCAGATACGCAGTATTTT; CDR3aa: CASSSGLVADTQYF
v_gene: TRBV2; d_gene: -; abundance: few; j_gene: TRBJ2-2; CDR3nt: TGTGCCAGCGCCCTAACGCAGGTCCAGCTGTTTTTT; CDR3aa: CASALTQVQLFF
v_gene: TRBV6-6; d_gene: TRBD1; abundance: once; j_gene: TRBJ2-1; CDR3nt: TGTGCCAGCGTAGGGGACAGTACCCTCTACAATGAGCAGTTCTTC; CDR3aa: CASVGDSTLYNEQFF
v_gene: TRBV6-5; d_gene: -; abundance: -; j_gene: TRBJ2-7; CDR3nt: TGTGCCAGCACCTGGGACCCCCAGTTGGTCTACGAGCAGTACTTC; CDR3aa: CASTWDPQLVYEQYF
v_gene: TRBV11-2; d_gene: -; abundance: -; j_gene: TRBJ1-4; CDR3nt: TGTGCCAGCAGCTTTATCATTGGTCAGGGAGGCGGAAAACTGTTTTTT; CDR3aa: CASSFIIGQGGGKLFF
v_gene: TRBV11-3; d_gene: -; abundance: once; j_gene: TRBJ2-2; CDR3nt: TGTGCCAGCAGCTTAGGAGGAAGGGACACCGGGGAGCTGTTTTTT; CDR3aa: CASSLGGRDTGELFF
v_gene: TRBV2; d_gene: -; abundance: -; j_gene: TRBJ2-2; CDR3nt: TGTGCCAGCCGGCGTCGGGCTACGAACACCGGGGAGCTGTTTTTT; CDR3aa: CASRRRATNTGELFF
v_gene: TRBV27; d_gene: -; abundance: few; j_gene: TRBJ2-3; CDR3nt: TGTGCCAGCGGGCCTCGCGGGGGCACAGATACGCAGTATTTT; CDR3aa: CASGPRGGTDTQYF
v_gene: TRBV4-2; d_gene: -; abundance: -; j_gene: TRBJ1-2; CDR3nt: TGTGCCAGCAGCCAATTAGGTGGCTACACCTTC; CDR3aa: CASSQLGGYTF
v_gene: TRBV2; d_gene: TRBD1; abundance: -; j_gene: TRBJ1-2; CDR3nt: TGTGCCAGCAGTGAGGACAGGAGCTATGGCTACACCTTC; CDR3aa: CASSEDRSYGYTF
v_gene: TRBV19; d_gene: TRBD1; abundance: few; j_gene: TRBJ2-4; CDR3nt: TGTGCCAGTAGTAGGGACAGGGAGCAAGCTGGCATTCAGTACTTC; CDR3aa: CASSRDREQAGIQYF
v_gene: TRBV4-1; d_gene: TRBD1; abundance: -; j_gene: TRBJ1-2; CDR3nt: TGCGCCAGCAGCCCCCGGGACAGGGGCCCCTACTATGGCTACACCTTC; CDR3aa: CASSPRDRGPYYGYTF
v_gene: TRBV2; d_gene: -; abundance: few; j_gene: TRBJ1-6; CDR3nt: TGTGCCAGCAGTGGACAGTACGATAATTCACCCCTCCACTTT; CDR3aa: CASSGQYDNSPLHF
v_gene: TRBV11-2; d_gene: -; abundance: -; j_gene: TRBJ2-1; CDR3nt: TGTGCCAGCAGCTTAGATTCGGCCAGAAATGAGCAGTTCTTC; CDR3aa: CASSLDSARNEQFF
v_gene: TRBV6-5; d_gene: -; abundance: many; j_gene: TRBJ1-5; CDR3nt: TGTGCCAGCAGTCCGATGACGAGTGTTCAGCCCCAGCATTTT; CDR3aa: CASSPMTSVQPQHF
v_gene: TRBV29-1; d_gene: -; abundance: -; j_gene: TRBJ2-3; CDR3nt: TGCAGCGTTAATCCTCGGGATACGCAGTATTTT; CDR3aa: CSVNPRDTQYF
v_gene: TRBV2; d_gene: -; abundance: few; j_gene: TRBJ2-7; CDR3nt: TGTGCCAGCAGTGCTAACCTCAGGGGCGAGCAGTACTTC; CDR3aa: CASSANLRGEQYF
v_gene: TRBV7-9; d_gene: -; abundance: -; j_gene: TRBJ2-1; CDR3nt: TGTGCCAGCAGTCCTCATCCAATGGGTAATGAGCAGTTCTTC; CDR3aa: CASSPHPMGNEQFF
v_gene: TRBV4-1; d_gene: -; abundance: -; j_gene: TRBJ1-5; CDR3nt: TGCGCCAGCAGCCAACGTCTCCTCAGGGCTAGCAATCAGCCCCAGCATTTT; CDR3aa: CASSQRLLRASNQPQHF
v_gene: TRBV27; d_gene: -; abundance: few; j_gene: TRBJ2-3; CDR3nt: TGTGCCAGCACCCCCCCTAACACAGATACGCAGTATTTT; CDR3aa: CASTPPNTDTQYF
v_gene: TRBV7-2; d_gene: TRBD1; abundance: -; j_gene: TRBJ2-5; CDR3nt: TGTGCCAGCAGCCTCGACAGGGGGCACGGGGAGACCCAGTACTTC; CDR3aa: CASSLDRGHGETQYF
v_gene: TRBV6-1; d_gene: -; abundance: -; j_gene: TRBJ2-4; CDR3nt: TGTGCCAGCAGTGAGCTGAAAAACATTCAGTACTTC; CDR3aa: CASSELKNIQYF
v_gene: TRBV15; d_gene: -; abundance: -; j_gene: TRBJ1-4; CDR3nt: TGTGCCACCAGCAGAGCGCAGGGGACTGAAAAACTGTTTTTT; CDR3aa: CATSRAQGTEKLFF
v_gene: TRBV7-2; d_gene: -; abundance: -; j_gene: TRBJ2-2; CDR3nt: TGTGCCAGCAGCTTAGCGGGAGTAGGGCTGAACACCGGGGAGCTGTTTTTT; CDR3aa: CASSLAGVGLNTGELFF
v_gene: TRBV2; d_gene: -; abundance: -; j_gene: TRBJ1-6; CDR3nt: TGTGCCAGCAGTGGTACGGGGCCACCCCTCCACTTT; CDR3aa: CASSGTGPPLHF
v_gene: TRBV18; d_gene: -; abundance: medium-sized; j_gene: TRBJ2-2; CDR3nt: TGTGCCAGCTCACCCCGCGGAGGGGAGCTGTTTTTT; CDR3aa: CASSPRGGELFF
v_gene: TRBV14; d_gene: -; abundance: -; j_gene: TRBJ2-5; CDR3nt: TGTGCCAGCAGCCAACGAGTCGGTAGGCAAGAGACCCAGTACTTC; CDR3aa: CASSQRVGRQETQYF